This is a list of T cell receptor beta chains from one sample in a study of blood T cell repertoires in COVID-19. Libraries were prepared by immunoSEQ multiplex PCR; TCRdb keeps only in-frame clonotypes and omits some of them. This sample has over 250,000 clones, with 88% found just once. The sample was peripheral blood. The receptor set was obtained from a woman in her 30s with acute or convalescent COVID-19. Both conserved end residues are part of each CDR3. The D gene is left open where the match is weak. Part of the rows lack a size; the others show once, few, many or a class for expanded clones.

d_call: TRBD1; clone_size: .; j_call: TRBJ2-1; v_call: TRBV7-2; cdr3_aa: CASSYRDREYNEQFF; cdr3_nt: TGTGCCAGCAGCTACCGGGACAGGGAATACAATGAGCAGTTCTTC
d_call: TRBD1; clone_size: .; j_call: TRBJ1-2; v_call: TRBV6-6; cdr3_aa: CASRSQGARGYTF; cdr3_nt: TGTGCCAGCAGGTCCCAGGGGGCGCGTGGCTACACCTTC
d_call: TRBD2; clone_size: .; j_call: TRBJ2-3; v_call: TRBV11-3; cdr3_aa: CASSYSGRVRDTQYF; cdr3_nt: TGTGCCAGCAGCTATAGCGGGAGAGTGAGGGATACGCAGTATTTT
d_call: TRBD1; clone_size: .; j_call: TRBJ2-5; v_call: TRBV27; cdr3_aa: CASSWTGAETQYF; cdr3_nt: TGTGCCAGCAGCTGGACAGGGGCGGAGACCCAGTACTTC
d_call: TRBD2; clone_size: .; j_call: TRBJ2-6; v_call: TRBV18; cdr3_aa: CASSRTSVGYSGANVLTF; cdr3_nt: TGTGCCAGCTCCCGGACTAGCGTGGGGTACTCTGGGGCCAACGTCCTGACTTTC
d_call: .; clone_size: once; j_call: TRBJ2-7; v_call: TRBV9; cdr3_aa: CASSAGGSYSYEQYF; cdr3_nt: TGTGCCAGCAGCGCTGGGGGGAGTTACTCCTACGAGCAGTACTTC
d_call: .; clone_size: .; j_call: TRBJ2-3; v_call: TRBV4-3; cdr3_aa: CASSQGRQIGDTQYF; cdr3_nt: TGCGCCAGCAGCCAAGGTAGACAGATTGGGGATACGCAGTATTTT
d_call: TRBD1; clone_size: once; j_call: TRBJ1-5; v_call: TRBV6-2/TRBV6-3; cdr3_aa: CASSWMAGQGLYQPQHF; cdr3_nt: TGTGCCAGCAGCTGGATGGCGGGACAGGGGCTTTATCAGCCCCAGCATTTT
d_call: TRBD2; clone_size: .; j_call: TRBJ2-7; v_call: TRBV4-3; cdr3_aa: CASSQNDVAGGPYEQYF; cdr3_nt: TGCGCCAGCAGCCAAAATGACGTGGCGGGAGGGCCTTACGAGCAGTACTTC
d_call: TRBD1; clone_size: .; j_call: TRBJ2-7; v_call: TRBV19; cdr3_aa: CASSITGQGSYEQYF; cdr3_nt: TGTGCCAGTAGTATTACGGGACAGGGTTCCTACGAGCAGTACTTC
d_call: .; clone_size: .; j_call: TRBJ2-3; v_call: TRBV19; cdr3_aa: CASSPGGGRTDTQYF; cdr3_nt: TGTGCCAGTAGTCCAGGAGGCGGGCGCACAGATACGCAGTATTTT
d_call: TRBD1; clone_size: once; j_call: TRBJ2-1; v_call: TRBV24-1; cdr3_aa: CATSGQGGEYEQFF; cdr3_nt: TGTGCCACCAGCGGACAGGGAGGAGAATATGAGCAGTTCTTC
d_call: TRBD1; clone_size: .; j_call: TRBJ1-2; v_call: TRBV3-1/TRBV3-2; cdr3_aa: CASSQTPGQGTYTF; cdr3_nt: TGTGCCAGCAGCCAAACGCCGGGACAGGGGACCTACACCTTC
d_call: TRBD1; clone_size: .; j_call: TRBJ1-6; v_call: TRBV19; cdr3_aa: CASSIGDRGNNSPLHF; cdr3_nt: TGTGCCAGTAGTATTGGGGACAGGGGGAATAATTCACCCCTCCACTTT
d_call: TRBD1; clone_size: .; j_call: TRBJ2-1; v_call: TRBV7-9; cdr3_aa: CASSSWTGGNEQFF; cdr3_nt: TGTGCCAGCAGCTCATGGACAGGGGGCAATGAGCAGTTCTTC
d_call: TRBD2; clone_size: .; j_call: TRBJ2-3; v_call: TRBV11-3; cdr3_aa: CASSPSGYTDTQYF; cdr3_nt: TGTGCCAGCAGCCCTAGCGGGTACACAGATACGCAGTATTTT
d_call: TRBD1; clone_size: .; j_call: TRBJ2-5; v_call: TRBV7-9; cdr3_aa: CASSISGQGARETQYF; cdr3_nt: TGTGCCAGCAGCATATCTGGACAGGGGGCTCGAGAGACCCAGTACTTC
d_call: .; clone_size: once; j_call: TRBJ1-2; v_call: TRBV19; cdr3_aa: CASSARTLNYGYTF; cdr3_nt: TGTGCCAGTAGTGCCCGGACACTTAACTATGGCTACACCTTC
d_call: .; clone_size: .; j_call: TRBJ1-1; v_call: TRBV29-1; cdr3_aa: CSVQLSVRGTEAFF; cdr3_nt: TGCAGCGTTCAACTTTCTGTCAGGGGCACTGAAGCTTTCTTT
d_call: .; clone_size: .; j_call: TRBJ1-5; v_call: TRBV6-5; cdr3_aa: CASSSAGTSNQPQHF; cdr3_nt: TGTGCCAGCAGTTCAGCCGGGACAAGCAATCAGCCCCAGCATTTT
d_call: TRBD2; clone_size: .; j_call: TRBJ2-3; v_call: TRBV24-1; cdr3_aa: CATSDPSSGSLGADTQYF; cdr3_nt: TGTGCCACCAGTGATCCCTCTAGCGGGAGTTTGGGCGCAGATACGCAGTATTTT
d_call: .; clone_size: .; j_call: TRBJ2-1; v_call: TRBV9; cdr3_aa: CASSVDLGGLDNEQFF; cdr3_nt: TGTGCCAGCAGCGTAGATCTTGGCGGGCTGGACAATGAGCAGTTCTTC
d_call: TRBD1; clone_size: .; j_call: TRBJ1-5; v_call: TRBV29-1; cdr3_aa: CSASSGTGLLPQHF; cdr3_nt: TGCAGCGCATCCTCCGGGACAGGGTTATTGCCCCAGCATTTT
d_call: TRBD2; clone_size: .; j_call: TRBJ2-7; v_call: TRBV6-2/TRBV6-3; cdr3_aa: CASSPREGHEQYF; cdr3_nt: TGTGCCAGCAGTCCCCGGGAGGGCCACGAGCAGTACTTC
d_call: TRBD1; clone_size: .; j_call: TRBJ1-2; v_call: TRBV6-4; cdr3_aa: CASSFERGRMVGYTF; cdr3_nt: TGTGCCAGCAGTTTTGAGAGGGGGCGCATGGTTGGCTACACCTTC
d_call: TRBD1; clone_size: .; j_call: TRBJ2-5; v_call: TRBV7-2; cdr3_aa: CASSFGHRGVQETQYF; cdr3_nt: TGTGCCAGCAGCTTTGGTCACAGGGGGGTCCAAGAGACCCAGTACTTC
d_call: TRBD2; clone_size: .; j_call: TRBJ2-7; v_call: TRBV4-3; cdr3_aa: CASSQEVVGGTAMDEQYF; cdr3_nt: TGCGCCAGCAGCCAAGAAGTCGTGGGGGGGACTGCTATGGACGAGCAGTACTTC
d_call: .; clone_size: .; j_call: TRBJ1-3; v_call: TRBV19; cdr3_aa: CASSRGSGLTLSSGNTIYF; cdr3_nt: TGTGCCAGTAGTCGCGGATCGGGATTAACCCTCAGCTCTGGAAACACCATATATTTT
d_call: TRBD1; clone_size: .; j_call: TRBJ2-1; v_call: TRBV19; cdr3_aa: CASAIRQGAGYNEQFF; cdr3_nt: TGTGCCAGTGCTATACGACAGGGGGCTGGTTACAATGAGCAGTTCTTC
d_call: .; clone_size: .; j_call: TRBJ1-2; v_call: TRBV2; cdr3_aa: CASRNSYGYTF; cdr3_nt: TGTGCCAGCCGCAATAGCTATGGCTACACCTTC
d_call: TRBD2; clone_size: .; j_call: TRBJ2-7; v_call: TRBV10-3; cdr3_aa: CAISEIGTSGRGYEQYF; cdr3_nt: TGTGCCATCAGTGAGATTGGGACTAGCGGGAGAGGTTACGAGCAGTACTTC
d_call: .; clone_size: .; j_call: TRBJ1-5; v_call: TRBV3-1/TRBV3-2; cdr3_aa: CASSQGRRGYNQPQHF; cdr3_nt: TGTGCCAGCAGCCAAGGGCGCAGGGGTTACAATCAGCCCCAGCATTTT
d_call: .; clone_size: .; j_call: TRBJ2-1; v_call: TRBV5-4; cdr3_aa: CASSSSGKGPNNEQFF; cdr3_nt: TGTGCCAGCAGCTCCTCAGGGAAAGGTCCGAACAATGAGCAGTTCTTC
d_call: .; clone_size: many; j_call: TRBJ1-1; v_call: TRBV10-3; cdr3_aa: CAISESRLGSTEAFF; cdr3_nt: TGTGCCATCAGTGAGTCGCGGTTGGGTAGCACTGAAGCTTTCTTT
d_call: TRBD2; clone_size: .; j_call: TRBJ2-1; v_call: TRBV7-9; cdr3_aa: CASMGAAKGLALTEQFF; cdr3_nt: TGTGCCAGCATGGGGGCAGCAAAGGGACTAGCTCTCACTGAGCAGTTCTTC
d_call: .; clone_size: .; j_call: TRBJ2-1; v_call: TRBV11-2; cdr3_aa: CASSRLDRYNEQFF; cdr3_nt: TGTGCCAGCAGCCGACTAGATCGTTACAATGAGCAGTTCTTC
d_call: TRBD2; clone_size: .; j_call: TRBJ2-1; v_call: TRBV4-2; cdr3_aa: CASSKQREEGNEQFF; cdr3_nt: TGTGCCAGCAGCAAACAGCGGGAGGAGGGCAATGAGCAGTTCTTC